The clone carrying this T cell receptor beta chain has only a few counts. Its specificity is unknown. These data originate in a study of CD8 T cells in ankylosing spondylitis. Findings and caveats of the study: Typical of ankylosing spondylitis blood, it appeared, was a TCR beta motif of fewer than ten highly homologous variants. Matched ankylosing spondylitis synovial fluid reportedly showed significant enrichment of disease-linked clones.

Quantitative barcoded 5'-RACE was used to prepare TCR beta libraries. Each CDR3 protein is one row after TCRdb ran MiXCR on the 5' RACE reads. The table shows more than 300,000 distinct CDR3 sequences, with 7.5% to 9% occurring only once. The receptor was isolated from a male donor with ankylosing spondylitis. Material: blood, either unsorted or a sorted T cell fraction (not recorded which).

DNA for the CDR3: TGTGCCATCAGTGAGTTCGGACAGACTAATCAGCCCCAGCATTTT. Translating gives CAISEFGQTNQPQHF. The V and J genes are TRBV10-3 and TRBJ1-5, with D maybe TRBD1 (6 bases). Germline CDR1 and CDR2: ENHRY and SYGVKD. The V gene lost 1 base and the J gene lost 4 bases, with 11 bases spanning the gap. The CDR3 has 15 residues.